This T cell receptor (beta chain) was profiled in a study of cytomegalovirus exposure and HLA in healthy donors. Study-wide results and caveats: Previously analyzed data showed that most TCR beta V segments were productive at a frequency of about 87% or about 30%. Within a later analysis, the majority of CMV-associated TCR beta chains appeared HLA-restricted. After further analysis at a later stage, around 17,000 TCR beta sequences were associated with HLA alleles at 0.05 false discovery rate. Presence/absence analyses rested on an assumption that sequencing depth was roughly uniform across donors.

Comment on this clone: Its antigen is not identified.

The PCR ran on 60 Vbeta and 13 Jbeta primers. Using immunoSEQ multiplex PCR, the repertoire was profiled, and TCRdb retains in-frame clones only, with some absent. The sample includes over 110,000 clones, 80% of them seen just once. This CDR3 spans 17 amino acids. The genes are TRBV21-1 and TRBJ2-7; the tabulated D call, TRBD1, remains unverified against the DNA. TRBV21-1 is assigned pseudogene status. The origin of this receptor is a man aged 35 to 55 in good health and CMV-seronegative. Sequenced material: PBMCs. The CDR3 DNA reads TGTGCCAGCAGCATCGAGGTCAGGGGCAAATCTACCTACGAGCAGTACTTC. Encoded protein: CASSIEVRGKSTYEQYF.